The TCR beta chain described here comes from a study of graft-versus-host responses after intestinal transplantation. The length of the CDR3 is 11 residues. Stimulators, approximately 200,000 irradiated and violet-dye-labeled cells, were plated with approximately 200,000 CFSE-labeled responder cells. This table comes from immunoSEQ multiplex PCR, and its TCRdb copy is limited to in-frame clones, with some not included. The sample holds tens of thousands of clones; about 41% are singletons and the top ten take about 1.3%. Points from the study as a whole: Recipient marrow showed GvH clones, some seen first in ileum or blood.

The genes are TRBV21-1 and TRBJ1-2. The DNA end lines up better with TRBJ2-7; the J call may be wrong. TRBV21-1 is noted as a pseudogene. This receptor was taken from a human patient who was an organ donor for intestinal transplantation. The material sequenced was alloreactive CD8+ T cells from a mixed lymphocyte reaction culture, taken before transplantation. The subset was: CFSE-low proliferating T cells sorted from approximately 6-day pre-transplant mixed lymphocyte reaction (GvH or HvG direction). CDR3 nucleotide sequence: TGTGCCAGCAGCTCTCACTACGAGCAGTACTTC. Translating gives CASSSHYEQYF.